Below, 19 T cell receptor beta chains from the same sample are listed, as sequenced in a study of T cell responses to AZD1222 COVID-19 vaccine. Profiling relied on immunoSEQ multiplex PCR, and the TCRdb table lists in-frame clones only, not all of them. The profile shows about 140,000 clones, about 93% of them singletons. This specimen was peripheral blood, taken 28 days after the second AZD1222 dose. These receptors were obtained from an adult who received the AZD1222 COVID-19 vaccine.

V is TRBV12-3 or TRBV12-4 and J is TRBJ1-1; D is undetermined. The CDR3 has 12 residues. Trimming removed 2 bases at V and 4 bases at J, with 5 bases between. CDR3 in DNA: TGTGCCAGCAGTTTACGAAGCACTGAAGCTTTCTTT. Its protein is CASSLRSTEAFF.

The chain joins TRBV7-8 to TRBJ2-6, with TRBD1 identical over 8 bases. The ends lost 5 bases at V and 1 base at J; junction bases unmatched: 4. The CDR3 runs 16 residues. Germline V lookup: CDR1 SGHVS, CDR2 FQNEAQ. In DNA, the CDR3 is TGTGCCAGCAGCGAAACAGGGGGGTCTGGGGCCAACGTCCTGACTTTC. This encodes CASSETGGSGANVLTF.

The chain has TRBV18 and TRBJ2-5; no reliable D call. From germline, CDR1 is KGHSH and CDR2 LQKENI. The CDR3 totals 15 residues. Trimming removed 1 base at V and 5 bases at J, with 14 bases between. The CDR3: CASSPLRRIGETQYF. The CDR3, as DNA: TGTGCCAGCTCACCACTTCGAAGGATCGGGGAGACCCAGTACTTC.

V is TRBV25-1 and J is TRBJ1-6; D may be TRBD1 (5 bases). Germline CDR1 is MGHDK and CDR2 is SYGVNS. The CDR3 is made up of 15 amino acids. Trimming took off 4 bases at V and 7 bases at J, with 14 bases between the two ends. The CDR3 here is CASSGPGRFNSPLHF. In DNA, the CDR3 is TGTGCCAGCAGTGGTCCGGGACGGTTCAATTCACCCCTCCACTTT.

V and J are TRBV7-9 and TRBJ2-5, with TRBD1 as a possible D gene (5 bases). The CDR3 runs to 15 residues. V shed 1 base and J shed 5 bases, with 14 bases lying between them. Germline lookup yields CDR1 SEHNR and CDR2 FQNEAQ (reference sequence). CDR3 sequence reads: CASSLETGLRETQYF. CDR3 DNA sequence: TGTGCCAGCAGCTTAGAAACAGGTCTGAGGGAGACCCAGTACTTC.

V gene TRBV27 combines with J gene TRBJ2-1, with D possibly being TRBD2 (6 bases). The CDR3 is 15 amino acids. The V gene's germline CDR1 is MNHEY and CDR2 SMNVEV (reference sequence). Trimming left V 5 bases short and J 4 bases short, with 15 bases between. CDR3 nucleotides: TGTGCCAGCAGTCGCCCGGGACTTATTTACAATGAGCAGTTCTTC. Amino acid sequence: CASSRPGLIYNEQFF.

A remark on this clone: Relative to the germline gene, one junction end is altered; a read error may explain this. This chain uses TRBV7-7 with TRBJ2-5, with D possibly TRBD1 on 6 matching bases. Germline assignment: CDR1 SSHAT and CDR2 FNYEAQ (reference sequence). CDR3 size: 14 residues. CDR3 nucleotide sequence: TGTGCTAGCAGCTTCGGGACACACCAAGAGACCCAGTACTTC. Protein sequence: CASSFGTHQETQYF.

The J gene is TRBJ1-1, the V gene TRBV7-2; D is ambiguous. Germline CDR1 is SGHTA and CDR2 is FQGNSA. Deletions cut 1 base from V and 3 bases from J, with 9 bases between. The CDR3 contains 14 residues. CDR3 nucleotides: TGTGCCAGCAGCTTAGTATCTGGGGACACTGAAGCTTTCTTT. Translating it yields CASSLVSGDTEAFF.

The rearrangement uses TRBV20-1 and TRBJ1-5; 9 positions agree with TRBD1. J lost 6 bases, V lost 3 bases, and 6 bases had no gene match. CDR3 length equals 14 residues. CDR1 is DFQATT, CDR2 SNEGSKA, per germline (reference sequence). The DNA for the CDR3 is TGCAGTGCTAGTGGGGACAGGGTAGGTCAGCCCCAGCATTTT. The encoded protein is CSASGDRVGQPQHF.

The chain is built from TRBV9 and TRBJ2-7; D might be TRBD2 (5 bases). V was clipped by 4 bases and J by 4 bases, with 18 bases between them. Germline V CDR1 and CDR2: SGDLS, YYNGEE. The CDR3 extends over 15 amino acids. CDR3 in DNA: TGTGCCAGCAGCCCCACCGGGAATCTGGGTTACGAGCAGTACTTC. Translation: CASSPTGNLGYEQYF.

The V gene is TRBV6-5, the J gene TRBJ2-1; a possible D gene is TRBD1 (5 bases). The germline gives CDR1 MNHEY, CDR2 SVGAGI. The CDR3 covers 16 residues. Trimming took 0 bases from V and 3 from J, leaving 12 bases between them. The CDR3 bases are TGTGCCAGCAGTTACTCACACAGGCTGGGCTACAATGAGCAGTTCTTC. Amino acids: CASSYSHRLGYNEQFF.

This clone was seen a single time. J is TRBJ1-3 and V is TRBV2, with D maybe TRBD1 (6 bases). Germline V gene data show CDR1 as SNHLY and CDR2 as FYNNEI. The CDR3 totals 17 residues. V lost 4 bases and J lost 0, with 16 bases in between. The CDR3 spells CASSVATGPTSGNTIYF. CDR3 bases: TGTGCCAGCAGTGTAGCGACAGGACCAACCTCTGGAAACACCATATATTTT.

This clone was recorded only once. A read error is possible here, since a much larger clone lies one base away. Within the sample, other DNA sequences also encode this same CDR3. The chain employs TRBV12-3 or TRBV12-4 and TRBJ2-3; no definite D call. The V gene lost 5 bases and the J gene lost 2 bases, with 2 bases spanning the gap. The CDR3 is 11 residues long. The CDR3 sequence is CASSVTDTQYF. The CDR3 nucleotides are TGTGCCAGCAGTGTCACAGATACGCAGTATTTT.

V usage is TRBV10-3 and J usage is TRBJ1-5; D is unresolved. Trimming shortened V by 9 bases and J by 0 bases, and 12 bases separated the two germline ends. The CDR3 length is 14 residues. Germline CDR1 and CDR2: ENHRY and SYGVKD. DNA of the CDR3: TGTGCCATTTTTGGATCTTATAGCAATCAGCCCCAGCATTTT. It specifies CAIFGSYSNQPQHF.

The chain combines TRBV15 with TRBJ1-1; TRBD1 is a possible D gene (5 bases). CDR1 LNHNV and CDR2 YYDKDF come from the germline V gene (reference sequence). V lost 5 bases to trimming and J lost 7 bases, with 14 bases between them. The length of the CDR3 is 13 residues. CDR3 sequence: CATSPRVKDEAFF. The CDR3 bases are TGTGCCACCAGCCCCAGGGTTAAGGATGAAGCTTTCTTT. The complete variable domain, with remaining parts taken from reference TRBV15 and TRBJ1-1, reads DAMVIQNPRYQVTQFGKPVTLSCSQTLNHNVMYWYQQKSSQAPKLLFHYYDKDFNNEADTPDNFQSRRPNTSFCFLDIRSPGLGDTAMYLCATSPRVKDEAFFGQGTRLTVV.

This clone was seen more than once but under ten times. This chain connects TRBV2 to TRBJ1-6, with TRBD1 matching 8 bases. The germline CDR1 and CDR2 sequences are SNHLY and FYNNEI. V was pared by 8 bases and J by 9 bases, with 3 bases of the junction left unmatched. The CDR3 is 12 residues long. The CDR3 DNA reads TGTGCCAGCCAGGACAGGGCTTCACCCCTCCACTTT. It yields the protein CASQDRASPLHF.

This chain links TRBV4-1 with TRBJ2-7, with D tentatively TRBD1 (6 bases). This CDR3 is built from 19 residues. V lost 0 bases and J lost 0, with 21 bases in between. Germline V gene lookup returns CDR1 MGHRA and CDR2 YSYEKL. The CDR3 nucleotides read TGCGCCAGCAGCCAAGATTTAACCCCACAGGGAAAAACCTCCTACGAGCAGTACTTC. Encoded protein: CASSQDLTPQGKTSYEQYF.

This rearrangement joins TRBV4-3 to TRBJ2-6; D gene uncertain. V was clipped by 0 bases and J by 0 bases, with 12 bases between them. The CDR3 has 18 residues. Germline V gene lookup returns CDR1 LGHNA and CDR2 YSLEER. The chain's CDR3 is CASSQDNRYDSGANVLTF. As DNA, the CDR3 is TGCGCCAGCAGCCAAGACAACCGGTACGACTCTGGGGCCAACGTCCTGACTTTC.

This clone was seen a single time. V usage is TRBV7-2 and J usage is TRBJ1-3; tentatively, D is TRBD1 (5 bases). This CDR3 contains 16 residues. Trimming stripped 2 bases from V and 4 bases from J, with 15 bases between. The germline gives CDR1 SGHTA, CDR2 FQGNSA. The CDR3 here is CASSLYRTMSGNTIYF. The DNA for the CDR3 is TGTGCCAGCAGCTTATACAGGACTATGTCCGGAAACACCATATATTTT.